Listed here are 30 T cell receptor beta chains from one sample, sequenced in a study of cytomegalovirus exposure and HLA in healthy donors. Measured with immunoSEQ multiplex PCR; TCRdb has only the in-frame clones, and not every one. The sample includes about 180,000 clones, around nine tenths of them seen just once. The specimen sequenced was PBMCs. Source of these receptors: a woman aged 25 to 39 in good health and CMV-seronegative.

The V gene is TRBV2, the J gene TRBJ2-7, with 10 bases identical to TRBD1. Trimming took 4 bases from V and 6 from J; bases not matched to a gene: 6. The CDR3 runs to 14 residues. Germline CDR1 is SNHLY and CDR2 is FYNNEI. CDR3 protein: CASSARQGASEQYF. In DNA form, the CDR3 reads TGTGCCAGCAGTGCCAGACAGGGGGCGAGCGAGCAGTACTTC. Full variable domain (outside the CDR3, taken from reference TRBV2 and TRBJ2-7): EPEVTQTPSHQVTQMGQEVILRCVPISNHLYFYWYRQILGQKVEFLVSFYNNEISEKSEIFDDQFSVERPDGSNFTLKIRSTKLEDSAMYFCASSARQGASEQYFGPGTRLTVT.

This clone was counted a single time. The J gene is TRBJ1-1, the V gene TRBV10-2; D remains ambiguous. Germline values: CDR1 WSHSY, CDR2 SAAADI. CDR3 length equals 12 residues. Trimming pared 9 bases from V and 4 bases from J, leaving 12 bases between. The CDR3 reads CASSQSSTEAFF. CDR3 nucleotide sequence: TGCGCCAGTTCTCAATCGAGCACTGAAGCTTTCTTT.

CDR3 in amino acids: CASSSGGGPNTGELFF. CDR3 bases: TGTGCCAGCAGTTCCGGCGGGGGACCGAACACCGGGGAGCTGTTTTTT. The chain couples TRBV6-5 to TRBJ2-2; TRBD2 matches at 7 bases. This CDR3 comprises 16 residues. Germline CDR1 reads MNHEY; CDR2 reads SVGAGI. J lost 0 bases, V lost 4 bases, and 5 bases had no gene match.

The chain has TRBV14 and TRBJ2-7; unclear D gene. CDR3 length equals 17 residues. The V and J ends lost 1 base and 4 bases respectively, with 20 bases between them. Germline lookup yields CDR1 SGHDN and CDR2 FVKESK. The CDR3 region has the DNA TGTGCCAGCAGCCAAGCGCCTGTTTGGCTAGAAGTATACGAGCAGTACTTC. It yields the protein CASSQAPVWLEVYEQYF.

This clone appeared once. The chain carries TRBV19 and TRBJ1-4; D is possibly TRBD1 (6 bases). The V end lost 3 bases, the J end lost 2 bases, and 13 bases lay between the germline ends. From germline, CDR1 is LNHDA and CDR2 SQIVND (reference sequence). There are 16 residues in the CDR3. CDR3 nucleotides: TGTGCCAGTAGTATGGTTGGCAGGGGTACTAATGAAAAACTGTTTTTT. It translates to CASSMVGRGTNEKLFF. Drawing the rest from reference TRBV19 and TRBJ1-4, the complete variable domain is DGGITQSPKYLFRKEGQNVTLSCEQNLNHDAMYWYRQDPGQGLRLIYYSQIVNDFQKGDIAEGYSVSREKKESFPLTVTSAQKNPTAFYLCASSMVGRGTNEKLFFGSGTQLSVL.

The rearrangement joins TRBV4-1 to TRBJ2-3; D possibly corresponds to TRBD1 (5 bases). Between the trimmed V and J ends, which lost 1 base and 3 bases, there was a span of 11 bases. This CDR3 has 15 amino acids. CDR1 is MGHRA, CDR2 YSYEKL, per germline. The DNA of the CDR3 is TGCGCCAGCAGCCAAGGCAGGGCAATTACAGATACGCAGTATTTT. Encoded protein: CASSQGRAITDTQYF.

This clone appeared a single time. The CDR3, as DNA: TGCGCCAGCAGCCAAGATTCCCCCGGACAGTCGTGGAGTGGCTACACCTTC. This gives the protein CASSQDSPGQSWSGYTF. The chain has TRBV4-3 and TRBJ1-2; perhaps TRBD1 as D (6 bases). Between the trimmed V and J ends, which lost 0 bases and 7 bases, there was a span of 21 bases. This CDR3 spans 17 amino acids. Germline loops: CDR1 LGHNA, CDR2 YSLEER.

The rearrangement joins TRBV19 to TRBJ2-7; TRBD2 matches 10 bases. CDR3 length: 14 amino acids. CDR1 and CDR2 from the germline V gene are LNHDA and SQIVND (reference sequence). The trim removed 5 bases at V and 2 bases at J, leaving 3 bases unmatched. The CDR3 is CASSPTSGAYEQYF. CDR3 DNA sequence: TGTGCCAGTAGTCCAACTAGCGGGGCCTACGAGCAGTACTTC.

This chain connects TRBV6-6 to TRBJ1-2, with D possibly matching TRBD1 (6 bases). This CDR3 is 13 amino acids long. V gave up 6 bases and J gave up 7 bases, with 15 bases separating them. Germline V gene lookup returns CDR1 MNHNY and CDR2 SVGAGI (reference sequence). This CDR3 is CASSPLGAGGYTF. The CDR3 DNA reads TGTGCCAGCAGCCCCTTGGGGGCGGGTGGCTACACCTTC.

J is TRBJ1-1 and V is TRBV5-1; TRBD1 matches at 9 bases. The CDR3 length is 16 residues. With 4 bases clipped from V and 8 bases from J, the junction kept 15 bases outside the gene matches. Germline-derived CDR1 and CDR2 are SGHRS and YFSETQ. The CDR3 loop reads CASSPGQGVYTEEAFF. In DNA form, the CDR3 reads TGCGCCAGCAGCCCGGGACAGGGAGTCTATACTGAAGAAGCTTTCTTT.

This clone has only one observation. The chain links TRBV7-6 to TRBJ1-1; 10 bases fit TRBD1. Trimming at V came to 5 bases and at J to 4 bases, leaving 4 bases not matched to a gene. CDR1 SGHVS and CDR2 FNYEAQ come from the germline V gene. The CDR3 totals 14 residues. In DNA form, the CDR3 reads TGTGCCAGCAGCCCCGGACAGGGGGGCACTGAAGCTTTCTTT. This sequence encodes CASSPGQGGTEAFF. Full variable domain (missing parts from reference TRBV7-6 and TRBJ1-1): GAGVSQSPRYKVTKRGQDVALRCDPISGHVSLYWYRQALGQGPEFLTYFNYEAQQDKSGLPNDRFSAERPEGSISTLTIQRTEQRDSAMYRCASSPGQGGTEAFFGQGTRLTVV.

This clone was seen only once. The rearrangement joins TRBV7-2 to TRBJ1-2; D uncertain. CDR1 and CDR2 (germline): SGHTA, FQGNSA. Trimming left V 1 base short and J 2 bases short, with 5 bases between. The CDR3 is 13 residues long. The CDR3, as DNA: TGTGCCAGCAGCTTAGACGGGAACTATGGCTACACCTTC. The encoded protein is CASSLDGNYGYTF.

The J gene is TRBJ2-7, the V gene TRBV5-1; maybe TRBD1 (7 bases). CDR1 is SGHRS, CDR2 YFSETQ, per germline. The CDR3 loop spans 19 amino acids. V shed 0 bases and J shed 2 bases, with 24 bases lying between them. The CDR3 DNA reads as TGCGCCAGCAGCTTGGACCCCCTCGACAGGGAGGCATCTACCTACGAGCAGTACTTC. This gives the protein CASSLDPLDREASTYEQYF.

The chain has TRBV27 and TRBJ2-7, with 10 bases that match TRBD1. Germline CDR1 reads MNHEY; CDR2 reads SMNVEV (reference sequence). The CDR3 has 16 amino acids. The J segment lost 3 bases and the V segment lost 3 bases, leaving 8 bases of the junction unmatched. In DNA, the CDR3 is TGTGCCAGCAGTTTGACCGGGACAGGGGTATTCTACGAGCAGTACTTC. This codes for CASSLTGTGVFYEQYF.

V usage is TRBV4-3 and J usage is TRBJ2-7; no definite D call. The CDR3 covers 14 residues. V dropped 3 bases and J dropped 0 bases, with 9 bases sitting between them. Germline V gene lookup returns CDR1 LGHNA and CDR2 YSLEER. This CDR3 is CASSHETASYEQYF. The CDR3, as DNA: TGCGCCAGCAGCCACGAGACTGCCTCCTACGAGCAGTACTTC.

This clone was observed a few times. CDR3 coding DNA: TGTGCCAGCAGCTTAGAGAGGCGGGGGGCTGGGGAGCAGTACTTC. Translating it yields CASSLERRGAGEQYF. The chain recombines TRBV13 with TRBJ2-7; TRBD2 aligns across 8 bases. The CDR3 runs to 15 residues. Trimming at V came to 1 base and at J to 7 bases, leaving 9 bases not matched to a gene. The V gene's germline CDR1 is PRHDT and CDR2 FYEKMQ (reference sequence).

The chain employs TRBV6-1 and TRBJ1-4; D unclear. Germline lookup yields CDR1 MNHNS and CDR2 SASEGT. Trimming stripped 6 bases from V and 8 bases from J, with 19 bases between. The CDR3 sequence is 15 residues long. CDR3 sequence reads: CASSAYEGVGEKLFF. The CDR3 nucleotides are TGTGCCAGCAGCGCCTACGAGGGAGTGGGGGAAAAACTGTTTTTT.

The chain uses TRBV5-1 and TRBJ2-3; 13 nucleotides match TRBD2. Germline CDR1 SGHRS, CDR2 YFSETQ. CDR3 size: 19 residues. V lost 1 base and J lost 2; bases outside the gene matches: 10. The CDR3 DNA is TGCGCCAGCAGCTTGAGGAGAACGGGACTAGCGGGGCCCACAGATACGCAGTATTTT. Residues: CASSLRRTGLAGPTDTQYF. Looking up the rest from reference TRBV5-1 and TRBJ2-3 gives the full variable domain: KAGVTQTPRYLIKTRGQQVTLSCSPISGHRSVSWYQQTPGQGLQFLFEYFSETQRNKGNFPGRFSGRQFSNSRSEMNVSTLELGDSALYLCASSLRRTGLAGPTDTQYFGPGTRLTVL.

CDR3 sequence (DNA): TGTGCCAGTAGCATGGACAGGGCTACCTATGGCTACACCTTC. Its translation: CASSMDRATYGYTF. J is TRBJ1-2 and V is TRBV19, with 8 bases identical to TRBD1. Germline V CDR1 and CDR2: LNHDA, SQIVND (reference sequence). The length of the CDR3 is 14 residues. Trimming cost V 6 bases and J 4 bases; bases outside gene matches: 7.

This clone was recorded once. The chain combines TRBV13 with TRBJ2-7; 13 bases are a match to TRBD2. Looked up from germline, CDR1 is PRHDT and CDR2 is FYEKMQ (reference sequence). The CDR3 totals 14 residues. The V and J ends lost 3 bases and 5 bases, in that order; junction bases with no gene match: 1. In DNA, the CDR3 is TGTGCCAGCAGCTTGGGGACTAGCGGGGACGAGCAGTACTTC. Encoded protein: CASSLGTSGDEQYF.

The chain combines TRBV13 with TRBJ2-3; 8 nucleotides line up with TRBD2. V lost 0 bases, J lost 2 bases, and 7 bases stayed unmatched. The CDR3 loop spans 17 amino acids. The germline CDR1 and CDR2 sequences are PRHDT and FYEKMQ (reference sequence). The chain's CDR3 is CASSLGRAGGSTDTQYF. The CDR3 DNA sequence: TGTGCCAGCAGCTTAGGCCGGGCGGGGGGATCCACAGATACGCAGTATTTT.

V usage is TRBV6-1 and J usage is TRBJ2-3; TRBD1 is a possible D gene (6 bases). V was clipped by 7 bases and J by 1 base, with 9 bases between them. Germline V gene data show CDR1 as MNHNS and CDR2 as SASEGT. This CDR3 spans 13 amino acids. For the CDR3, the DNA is TGTGCCAGCAAGAGGACAGGCACAGATACGCAGTATTTT. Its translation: CASKRTGTDTQYF.

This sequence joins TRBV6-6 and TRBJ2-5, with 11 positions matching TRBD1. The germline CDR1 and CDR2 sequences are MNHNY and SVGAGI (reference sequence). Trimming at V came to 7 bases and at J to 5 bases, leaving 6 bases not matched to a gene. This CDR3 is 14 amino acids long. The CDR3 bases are TGTGCCAGCACCGGACAGGGGGCGGGGGAGACCCAGTACTTC. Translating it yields CASTGQGAGETQYF.

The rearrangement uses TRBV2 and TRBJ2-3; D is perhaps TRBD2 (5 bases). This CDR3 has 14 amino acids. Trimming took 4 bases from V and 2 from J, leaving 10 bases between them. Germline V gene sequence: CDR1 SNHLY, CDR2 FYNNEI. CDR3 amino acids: CASSAGLNTDTQYF. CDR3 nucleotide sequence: TGTGCCAGCAGTGCAGGACTTAACACAGATACGCAGTATTTT.

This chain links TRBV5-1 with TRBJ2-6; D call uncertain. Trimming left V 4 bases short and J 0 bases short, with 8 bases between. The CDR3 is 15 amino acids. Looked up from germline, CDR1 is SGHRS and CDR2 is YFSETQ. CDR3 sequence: CASSVAASGANVLTF. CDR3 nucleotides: TGCGCCAGCAGCGTAGCCGCCTCTGGGGCCAACGTCCTGACTTTC.

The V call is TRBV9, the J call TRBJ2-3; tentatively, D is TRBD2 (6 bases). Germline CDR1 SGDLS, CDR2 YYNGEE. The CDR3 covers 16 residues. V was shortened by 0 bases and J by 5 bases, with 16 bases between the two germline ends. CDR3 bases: TGTGCCAGCAGCGTAGATGAAGGATGGGAGGTAGATACGCAGTATTTT. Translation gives CASSVDEGWEVDTQYF.

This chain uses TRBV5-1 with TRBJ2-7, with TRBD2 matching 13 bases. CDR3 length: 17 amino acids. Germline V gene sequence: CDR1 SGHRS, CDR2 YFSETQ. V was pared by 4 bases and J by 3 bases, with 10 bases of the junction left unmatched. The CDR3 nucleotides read TGCGCCAGCAGCGAAGGGACTAGCGGGGCTTTTGGCTACGAGCAGTACTTC. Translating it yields CASSEGTSGAFGYEQYF. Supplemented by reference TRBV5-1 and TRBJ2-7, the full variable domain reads KAGVTQTPRYLIKTRGQQVTLSCSPISGHRSVSWYQQTPGQGLQFLFEYFSETQRNKGNFPGRFSGRQFSNSRSEMNVSTLELGDSALYLCASSEGTSGAFGYEQYFGPGTRLTVT.

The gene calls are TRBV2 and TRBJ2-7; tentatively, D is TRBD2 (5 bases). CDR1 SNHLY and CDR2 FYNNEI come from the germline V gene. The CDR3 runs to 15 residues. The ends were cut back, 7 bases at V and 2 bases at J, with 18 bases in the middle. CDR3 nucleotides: TGTGCCAGCATTCCAGGCAGGCGGGCGCCCTACGAGCAGTACTTC. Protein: CASIPGRRAPYEQYF.

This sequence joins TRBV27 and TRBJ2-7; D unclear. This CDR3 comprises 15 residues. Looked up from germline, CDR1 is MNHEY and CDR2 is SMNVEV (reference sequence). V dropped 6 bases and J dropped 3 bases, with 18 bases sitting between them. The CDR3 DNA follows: TGTGCCAGCAGAGAAAATCCCGCGTCGTTCTACGAGCAGTACTTC. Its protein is CASRENPASFYEQYF.

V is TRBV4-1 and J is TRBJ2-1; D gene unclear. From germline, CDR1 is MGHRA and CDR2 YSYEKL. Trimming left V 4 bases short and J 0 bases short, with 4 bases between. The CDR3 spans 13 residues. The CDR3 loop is CASSLGSYNEQFF. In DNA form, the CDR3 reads TGCGCCAGCAGCCTCGGCTCCTACAATGAGCAGTTCTTC.